This T cell receptor (beta chain) was recovered during a study of CD8+CD57+ T cells in acquired aplastic anemia. The V end lost 4 bases, the J end lost 4 bases, and 14 bases lay between the germline ends. The CDR3 has 13 residues. From germline, CDR1 is DFQATT and CDR2 SNEGSKA (reference sequence). Profiles of TCR beta VDJ and CDR3 were generated from a genomic DNA template. One entry per CDR3 protein results from TCRdb running MiXCR on the reads. The repertoire includes roughly 180,000 distinct CDR3 sequences, under 70% of them detected once, and about 43% sits in the top ten. The origin of this receptor is a human donor with severe aplastic anemia or a healthy control (not recorded which). Sequencing was performed on sorted CD4+, CD8+, or CD8+CD57+ T cells (not recorded which) from PBMCs. This chain uses TRBV20-1 with TRBJ2-7, with a possible D match to TRBD1 (6 bases). CDR3 bases: TGCAGTGCTACGCCGGGGACACTATACGAGCAGTACTTC. Protein: CSATPGTLYEQYF.